This TCR beta chain was sequenced for a study of blood T cell repertoires in COVID-19. At the level of the study: From T cells, B-cell-depleted T cells, or PBMCs came the material, which was cDNA or gDNA.

This CDR3 contains 14 residues. With 5 bases clipped from V and 5 bases from J, the junction kept 5 bases outside the gene matches. Per the germline V gene, CDR1 is LNHDA and CDR2 is SQIVND (reference sequence). Original handling: Scientists estimated how many nucleated cells there were by amplifying reference gene primers. The method was immunoSEQ multiplex PCR; TCRdb's version includes in-frame clones alone and lacks a portion of them. The V and J calls and the clone size are those of that table, but D and trimming were determined from the DNA. The sample has more than 95,000 clones; roughly 91% are singletons.

This TCR was recovered from a human donor in a cohort sampled during active COVID-19. The rearrangement joins TRBV19 to TRBJ2-5, with 10 bases identical to TRBD1. Sequenced material: peripheral blood. The DNA of the CDR3 is TGTGCCAGTAGTGAGGGACAGGGGATCGAGACCCAGTACTTC. Translation: CASSEGQGIETQYF. Drawing the rest from reference TRBV19 and TRBJ2-5, the complete variable domain is DGGITQSPKYLFRKEGQNVTLSCEQNLNHDAMYWYRQDPGQGLRLIYYSQIVNDFQKGDIAEGYSVSREKKESFPLTVTSAQKNPTAFYLCASSEGQGIETQYFGPGTRLLVL.